Listed below are T cell receptor beta chains from one sample, sequenced in a study of blood T cell repertoires in COVID-19. This table comes from immunoSEQ multiplex PCR, and its TCRdb copy is limited to in-frame clones, with some not included. The sample contains around 300,000 clones, nearly 90% of which appear only once. Sequencing was performed on PBMCs or T cells enriched from blood (not recorded which). The receptors shown here come from a woman in her sixties who had recovered from COVID-19. The CDR3 runs from the conserved cysteine through the conserved F or W. A D gene is named only where the DNA matches it firmly. Size values are once, few and many counts, or a class for expanded clones, and some rows have none.

>TRBJ2-3|TRBV24-1|NA|TRBD1
TGTGCCACCAGTGGGGGACAGGTCGTCAGGGAGGATACGCAGTATTTT
CATSGGQVVREDTQYF
>TRBJ2-5|TRBV4-1|NA|NA
TGCGCCAGCAGCACAAGCGGAATAGAGACCCAGTACTTC
CASSTSGIETQYF
>TRBJ2-1|TRBV21-1|NA|NA
TGTGCCAGCAGCATAAATTCGGACAGGGCGAGCTCCTACAATGAGCAGTTCTTC
CASSINSDRASSYNEQFF
>TRBJ2-5|TRBV28|NA|NA
TGTGCCAGCAGTTTTCAGGTCCGGGAGACCCAGTACTTC
CASSFQVRETQYF
>TRBJ2-5|TRBV3-1/TRBV3-2|NA|TRBD2
TGTGCCAGCAGCCCTCGGGGGGGCGGGGAGACCCAGTACTTC
CASSPRGGGETQYF
>TRBJ2-1|TRBV28|NA|NA
TGTGCCAGCATATCTATTGGCTACAATGAGCAGTTCTTC
CASISIGYNEQFF
>TRBJ1-6|TRBV7-2|NA|TRBD1
TGTGCCAGCAGCTCAAGGACAGGGTTTTCACCCCTCCACTTT
CASSSRTGFSPLHF
>TRBJ2-7|TRBV11-1|NA|TRBD1
TGTGCCAGCAGCCCCGGACAGGGCGGAGAGCAGTACTTC
CASSPGQGGEQYF
>TRBJ1-5|TRBV7-9|NA|NA
TGTGCCAGCAGCTTAGGTGAGGGGGAGTGGAATCAGCCCCAGCATTTT
CASSLGEGEWNQPQHF
>TRBJ1-2|TRBV20-1|NA|NA
TGCAGTGCCACCGACAGCTATGGCTACACCTTC
CSATDSYGYTF
>TRBJ1-5|TRBV28|NA|TRBD1
TGTGCCAGCAGTCATGGACAGGGGGCGCCAGGGAACCAGCCCCAGCATTTT
CASSHGQGAPGNQPQHF
>TRBJ1-6|TRBV7-9|NA|NA
TGTGCCAGCAGCCGCAGGGAAAGTAATTCACCCCTCCACTTT
CASSRRESNSPLHF
>TRBJ1-1|TRBV5-1|once|TRBD1
TGCGCCAGCAGTTACGGACAGGGCTCTGAAGCTTTCTTT
CASSYGQGSEAFF
>TRBJ1-5|TRBV5-6|NA|NA
TGTGCCAGCAGTCAGACAGGAGCAAGTCAGCCCCAGCATTTT
CASSQTGASQPQHF
>TRBJ2-1|TRBV28|once|TRBD2
TGTGCCAGCACCACGGCTAGCGGGGGGCCTTCTCGGAATGAGCAGTTCTTC
CASTTASGGPSRNEQFF